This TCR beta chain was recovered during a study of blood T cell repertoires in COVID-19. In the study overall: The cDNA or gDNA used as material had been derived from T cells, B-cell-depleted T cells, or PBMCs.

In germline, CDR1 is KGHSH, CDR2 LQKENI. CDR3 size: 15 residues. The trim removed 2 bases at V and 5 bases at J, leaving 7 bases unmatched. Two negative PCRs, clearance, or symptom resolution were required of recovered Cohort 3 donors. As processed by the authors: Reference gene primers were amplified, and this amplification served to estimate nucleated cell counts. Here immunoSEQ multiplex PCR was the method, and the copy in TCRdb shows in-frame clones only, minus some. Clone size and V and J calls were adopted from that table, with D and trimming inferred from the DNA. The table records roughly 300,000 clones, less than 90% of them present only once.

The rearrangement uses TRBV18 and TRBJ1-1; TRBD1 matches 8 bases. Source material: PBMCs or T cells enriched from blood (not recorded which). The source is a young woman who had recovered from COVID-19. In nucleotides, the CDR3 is TGTGCCAGCTCACCAAGGGAGCAGGGGGCTACTGAAGCTTTCTTT. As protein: CASSPREQGATEAFF.